This is a list of T cell receptor beta chains from one sample in a study of neurological immune-mediated disorders. In TCRdb, the 5' RACE reads were re-called with MiXCR into one record per CDR3 protein. Here the sample spans about 50,000 distinct CDR3 sequences, about 2% being singletons. The sequencing input was PBMCs. Receptor source: a woman aged 35 to 49 with multiple sclerosis. Each CDR3 is given with its conserved first and last residue. A D gene is named only where the DNA matches it firmly. Clone sizes are shown as once, few or many counts, or a class when the clone is expanded.

>14|TRBD1|TRBJ2-3|TRBV29-1|many
TGCAGCGTGGCCCGGGGACAGGGAGTGGATACGCAGTATTTT
CSVARGQGVDTQYF
>14|NA|TRBJ2-2|TRBV14|many
TGTGCCAGCAGCCAAGTCAGGAACACCGGGGAGCTGTTTTTT
CASSQVRNTGELFF
>13|NA|TRBJ2-5|TRBV20-1|many
TGCAGTGCTAGAGGCGGCAGTAAAGAGACCCAGTACTTC
CSARGGSKETQYF
>12|NA|TRBJ2-3|TRBV2|many
TGTGCCAACTACCACAGCACAGATACGCAGTATTTT
CANYHSTDTQYF
>14|NA|TRBJ2-1|TRBV5-1|many
TGCGCCAGCAGCCAGACACCGGGAGACAATGAGCAGTTCTTC
CASSQTPGDNEQFF
>14|NA|TRBJ1-2|TRBV6-4|many
TGTGCCAGCAGTCGGGGGGGGAGCCGCAGCAGCTACACCTTC
CASSRGGSRSSYTF
>14|TRBD2|TRBJ2-3|TRBV20-1|many
TGCAGTGCACAACTAGCGTTGAATCGGGATACGCAGTATTTT
CSAQLALNRDTQYF
>16|TRBD2|TRBJ2-3|TRBV5-1|many
TGCGCCAGCAGCTTGGAGGGGGGACTAGCTCCAGATACGCAGTATTTT
CASSLEGGLAPDTQYF
>11|NA|TRBJ1-5|TRBV20-1|many
TGCAGTGCTATCCCCGATCAGCCCCAGCATTTT
CSAIPDQPQHF
>13|TRBD2|TRBJ2-1|TRBV20-1|many
TGCAGTGCTAGAAGGGCGGGGGTCAATGAGCAGTTCTTC
CSARRAGVNEQFF
>12|TRBD2|TRBJ2-3|TRBV20-1|many
TGCAGTGGGCGGGGGGGCACAGATACGCAGTATTTT
CSGRGGTDTQYF
>14|NA|TRBJ2-1|TRBV20-1|many
TGCAGTGCTAGCGAAACCGGGTCTCTGGGTGAGCAGTTCTTC
CSASETGSLGEQFF
>15|NA|TRBJ1-4|TRBV7-9|many
TGTGCCAGCAGTTTCAGAGGGGTGGCTAATGAAAAACTGTTTTTT
CASSFRGVANEKLFF
>14|NA|TRBJ2-3|TRBV20-1|many
TGCAGTGCTAGAGAATCTTTATTTACAGATACGCAGTATTTT
CSARESLFTDTQYF